This TCR beta chain was sequenced during a study of T cells in Graves' hyperthyroidism and ophthalmopathy. Study observations and caveats: The model forecast ophthalmopathy, anticipating it by a median around 6.4 months before onset.

The investigators amplified TCR beta CDR3 regions from RNA transcripts. The TCR CDR3 was amplified in a first-round RT-PCR using the HTBI primer set. TCRdb itself ran the multiplex PCR reads through MiXCR, one entry per CDR3 protein. The sample contains about 530,000 distinct CDR3 sequences, roughly a sixth of which appear only once. A remark on this clonotype: Its antigen is as yet unknown.

Ophthalmopathy in the patients scored at least 3 on Clinical Activity Score and at least 4 on NOSPECS grade, lasting under 3 months. The origin of this receptor is a woman younger than 30 with Graves' ophthalmopathy. The sample consisted of blood.

In DNA, the CDR3 is TGTGCCAGCAGCTCGGGACAGACTTCAACTAGCACAGATACGCAGTATTTT. It specifies CASSSGQTSTSTDTQYF. V is TRBV6-2 or TRBV6-3 and J is TRBJ2-3; 7 positions agree with TRBD1. Germline V lookup: CDR1 MNHEY, CDR2 SVGEGT. CDR3 length equals 17 residues. Losses at the gene ends were 6 bases for V and 0 bases for J; bases not matched to a gene: 12.